This entry features one T cell receptor (beta chain) sequence. Together with a sample-barcoded 5' primer, a J-beta primer mix was included in a second PCR lasting about 6 to 12 cycles. TCRdb used MiXCR to reprocess the 5' RACE reads, holding one entry per CDR3 protein. The sample lists about 1.8 million distinct CDR3 sequences; about 50% were seen once. This specimen comes from a study of blood T cells in healthy people across ages. Germline V gene lookup returns CDR1 MNHNY and CDR2 SVGAGI (reference sequence). The V end lost 6 bases, the J end lost 0 bases, and 13 bases lay between the germline ends. The CDR3 spans 15 residues. The total RNA that was extracted per sample amounted to at least 5.5 micrograms.

The V and J genes are TRBV6-6 and TRBJ2-3, with D possibly TRBD2 on 5 matching bases. The sequenced sample was blood. This receptor was obtained from a middle-aged woman in good health. The CDR3 nucleotides read TGTGCCAGCAGAGAGGGTGGGTCGAGCACAGATACGCAGTATTTT. Its translation is CASREGGSSTDTQYF.